The 10 T cell receptor beta chains presented below share a single source sample, sequenced in a study of control samples from healthy donors and cancer patients. The assay was immunoSEQ multiplex PCR, and TCRdb's table has in-frame clones only and misses some. The sample shows some 89,000 clones, around 86% of them seen only once. Sequenced material: blood. The receptors stem from a man aged 25 to 45 in good health.

The chain uses TRBV5-1 and TRBJ2-3; 12 positions agree with TRBD2. Germline CDR1 SGHRS, CDR2 YFSETQ. The CDR3 runs to 15 residues. V gave up 6 bases and J gave up 2 bases; unmatched junction bases: 4. CDR3 sequence reads: CASTRLAGATDTQYF. The CDR3 DNA is TGCGCCAGCACCCGACTAGCGGGGGCCACAGATACGCAGTATTTT.

The CDR3 protein is CASSIGGAQDTQYF. In nucleotides, the CDR3 is TGTGCCAGTAGTATAGGAGGGGCTCAGGATACGCAGTATTTT. The rearrangement links TRBV19 to TRBJ2-3, with D possibly being TRBD1 or TRBD2 (5 bases each). The germline gives CDR1 LNHDA, CDR2 SQIVND (reference sequence). V gave up 1 base and J gave up 6 bases, with 11 bases separating them. This CDR3 is built from 14 residues.

The CDR3 protein is CASSLGGSSNQPQHF. The CDR3 coding sequence is TGTGCCAGCAGCTTGGGGGGCTCTAGCAATCAGCCCCAGCATTTT. V gene TRBV5-5 combines with J gene TRBJ1-5; perhaps TRBD1 as D (5 bases). In germline, CDR1 is SGHKS, CDR2 YYEKEE (reference sequence). V dropped 0 bases and J dropped 0 bases, with 7 bases sitting between them. The length of the CDR3 is 15 residues. The full variable domain, in which reference TRBV5-5 and TRBJ1-5 provide the parts outside the CDR3, is DAGVTQSPTHLIKTRGQQVTLRCSPISGHKSVSWYQQVLGQGPQFIFQYYEKEERGRGNFPDRFSARQFPNYSSELNVNALLLGDSALYLCASSLGGSSNQPQHFGDGTRLSIL.

This chain links TRBV19 with TRBJ2-2; TRBD2 matches 9 bases. The CDR3 contains 18 residues. Losses at the gene ends were 0 bases for V and 4 bases for J; bases not matched to a gene: 9. Looked up from germline, CDR1 is LNHDA and CDR2 is SQIVND (reference sequence). The CDR3 spells CASSIELAGILSTGELFF. In DNA, the CDR3 is TGTGCCAGTAGTATAGAGCTAGCGGGGATTTTGAGCACCGGGGAGCTGTTTTTT.

The gene calls are TRBV29-1 and TRBJ2-7; D call uncertain. Trimming took off 4 bases at V and 0 bases at J, with 13 bases between the two ends. Germline values: CDR1 SQVTM, CDR2 ANQGSEA. This CDR3 spans 14 amino acids. The CDR3 protein is CSVASAGPSYEQYF. CDR3 DNA sequence: TGCAGCGTTGCGTCTGCCGGGCCCTCCTACGAGCAGTACTTC.

The chain employs TRBV6-4 and TRBJ2-5; 9 bases align to TRBD1. The CDR3 length is 16 residues. Trimming removed 9 bases from V and 5 bases from J; junction bases left unmatched: 16. CDR1 MRHNA and CDR2 SNTAGT come from the germline V gene. The CDR3 sequence: CASSPGQGWGMETQYF. In nucleotides, the CDR3 is TGTGCCAGTTCTCCGGGACAGGGATGGGGTATGGAGACCCAGTACTTC.

The V gene is TRBV3-1 (or the pseudogene TRBV3-2), the J gene TRBJ1-1, with 10 bases that match TRBD1. CDR1 and CDR2 (germline): LGHDT, YNNKEL (reference sequence). The V and J ends lost 4 bases and 7 bases, in that order; junction bases with no gene match: 6. This CDR3 has 14 amino acids. CDR3 nucleotides: TGTGCCAGCAGCCGCGGGACAGGGGAATATGAAGCTTTCTTT. This sequence encodes CASSRGTGEYEAFF.

The chain uses TRBV18 and TRBJ2-7, with TRBD1 as a possible D gene (5 bases). Trimming cost V 3 bases and J 4 bases, with 16 bases left between them. Germline assignment: CDR1 KGHSH and CDR2 LQKENI. CDR3 length: 15 amino acids. The CDR3 here is CASSPDTKGDYEQYF. CDR3 nucleotides: TGTGCCAGCTCACCCGACACCAAAGGGGATTACGAGCAGTACTTC.

This clone was recorded once. The V gene is TRBV7-9, the J gene TRBJ2-2; possibly TRBD1 or TRBD2 for D (6 bases each). The length of the CDR3 is 16 residues. Trimming took 5 bases from V and 7 from J, leaving 20 bases between them. Germline loops: CDR1 SEHNR, CDR2 FQNEAQ (reference sequence). The CDR3 DNA follows: TGTGCCAGCAGCCCCTTCCTTGGGGGGCCAAACGGGGAGCTGTTTTTT. This gives the protein CASSPFLGGPNGELFF.

V and J are TRBV5-1 and TRBJ1-4, with TRBD1 as a possible D gene (5 bases). This CDR3 is built from 15 residues. The germline V gene has CDR1 SGHRS and CDR2 YFSETQ. V was shortened by 0 bases and J by 8 bases, with 14 bases between the two germline ends. CDR3 sequence: CASSLDPGGREKLFF. For the CDR3, the DNA is TGCGCCAGCAGCTTGGACCCTGGGGGGAGGGAAAAACTGTTTTTT.